This TCR beta chain came from a study of blood T cell repertoires in COVID-19. Across the study: Nucleic acid was either cDNA or gDNA, and it came from T cells, B-cell-depleted T cells, or PBMCs.

CDR1 LGHDT and CDR2 YNNKEL come from the germline V gene (reference sequence). The CDR3 runs 13 residues. V lost 4 bases to trimming and J lost 4 bases, with 10 bases between them. Clones were sequenced by immunoSEQ multiplex PCR, and TCRdb holds only the in-frame ones, with some missing. The sample consists of roughly 200,000 clones, approximately 81% of them appearing once. This receptor was taken from a woman aged 80 or over with active or convalescent COVID-19. What was sequenced was peripheral blood. The V gene is TRBV3-1 (or the pseudogene TRBV3-2), the J gene TRBJ1-2, with D possibly TRBD1 on 6 matching bases. This CDR3 reads CASSLQGSYGYTF. The CDR3 DNA is TGTGCCAGCAGCCTACAGGGCTCCTATGGCTACACCTTC.